These T cell receptor beta chains were read from a single sample in a study of cytomegalovirus exposure and HLA in healthy donors. Measured with immunoSEQ multiplex PCR; TCRdb has only the in-frame clones, and not every one. Of approximately 170,000 clones in the sample, around 85% were seen once. The sample consisted of PBMCs. These receptors all come from a boy aged 2 to 10 in good health and CMV-seronegative. Both conserved end residues are trimmed from each CDR3. A D gene is named only where the DNA matches it firmly.

v_gene,j_gene,d_gene,len,CDR3aa
TRBV25-1,TRBJ2-1,.,12,ASRVGSSYNEQF
TRBV5-1,TRBJ2-3,.,14,ASSLGSQATTDTQY
TRBV2,TRBJ2-5,.,10,ASWALQETQY
TRBV5-6,TRBJ2-2,.,17,ASSLDKPVSTFNTGELF
TRBV29-1,TRBJ1-3,.,12,SVEAEYSGNTIY
TRBV9,TRBJ2-7,.,14,ASSLTGTRYIYEQY
TRBV28,TRBJ2-3,.,14,ASSFGLELEGDTQY
TRBV6-1,TRBJ1-6,.,12,ASSQDIHNSPLH
TRBV29-1,TRBJ2-1,TRBD2,12,SVLAVSSYNEQF
TRBV6-5,TRBJ2-3,TRBD2,14,ASSYSLAGHTDTQY
TRBV7-8,TRBJ1-5,.,15,ASQPEARGISNQPQH
TRBV28,TRBJ2-1,.,13,ASSSVATSPGEQF
TRBV19,TRBJ1-5,.,14,ASSYHKPGGNQPQH
TRBV5-4,TRBJ2-1,TRBD1,12,ASSPGQPNNEQF
TRBV7-9,TRBJ2-5,.,9,ASSIGGTQY
TRBV29-1,TRBJ2-1,TRBD2,11,SVGGGSYNEQF
TRBV6-8,TRBJ1-2,.,11,ARPPQGDYGYT
TRBV11-3,TRBJ2-5,TRBD2,15,ASSFGTSGANQETQY
TRBV19,TRBJ2-2,TRBD1,13,ASSLTTGATGELF
TRBV10-3,TRBJ2-7,TRBD1,14,AISESGGTGAYEQY
TRBV7-2,TRBJ2-5,TRBD2,12,ASSKLAYQETQY
TRBV10-3,TRBJ1-2,.,10,AIRQALYGYT
TRBV2,TRBJ2-4,.,13,ASRGDRPLKNIQY
TRBV10-1,TRBJ2-1,.,11,ASSEWPDNEQF
TRBV4-1,TRBJ2-3,.,12,ASSRRVAPDTQY
TRBV7-9,TRBJ2-7,TRBD1,12,ASSPQGVPYEQY
TRBV2,TRBJ2-5,.,12,ASSEGQNQETQY
TRBV5-6,TRBJ1-1,TRBD1,13,ASSRGTGTNTEAF
TRBV7-9,TRBJ1-2,.,14,ASSPDWGGAPYGYT
TRBV6-1,TRBJ1-5,.,12,ASRTGGDNQPQH
TRBV5-1,TRBJ1-2,.,12,ASSSDGLSGGYT
TRBV11-2,TRBJ2-2,.,13,ASSRTVANTGELF
TRBV29-1,TRBJ1-6,.,11,SVEGGANSPLH
TRBV27,TRBJ2-7,.,13,ASSLSVEESYEQY
TRBV9,TRBJ1-2,.,13,ASSVDFTENYGYT
TRBV4-1,TRBJ2-7,.,11,ASSHVDKYEQY
TRBV5-4,TRBJ2-7,.,13,ASSLDGQPNREQY
TRBV5-1,TRBJ2-5,TRBD2,12,ASSQTSGQETQY
TRBV6-1,TRBJ2-1,.,13,ASSEIGRALNEQF
TRBV6-5,TRBJ1-2,.,12,ASSYSTGNYGYT
TRBV30,TRBJ2-3,.,14,AWRRGIPNYTDTQY
TRBV6-5,TRBJ1-5,.,11,ASSRAAGQPQH
TRBV12-2,TRBJ2-2,.,14,ASRLRGGRDTGELF
TRBV5-6,TRBJ2-7,.,10,ASSSQDYEQY
TRBV29-1,TRBJ2-5,TRBD2,12,SALAGGDRETQY
TRBV7-9,TRBJ1-1,.,11,ASSLWRDTEAF
TRBV7-9,TRBJ1-1,.,13,SSSLRSGPNTEAF
TRBV5-1,TRBJ2-1,.,10,ASSLAGTEQF
TRBV7-9,TRBJ2-7,TRBD2,15,ASSLALLAVSSYEQY
TRBV2,TRBJ1-5,.,12,ASSEARGNQPQH
TRBV15,TRBJ2-5,TRBD1,14,ATSREQGAYQETQY
TRBV29-1,TRBJ2-5,TRBD2,13,SVGAGLGLRETQY